A selection of T cell receptor beta chains follows, all from one sample in a study of T cell responses to AZD1222 COVID-19 vaccine. Data came from immunoSEQ multiplex PCR; TCRdb stores just in-frame clones and leaves some out. The sample carries around 80,000 clones, approximately 89% recorded once. The input for sequencing was peripheral blood, taken 28 days after the second AZD1222 dose. All receptors derive from an adult who received the AZD1222 COVID-19 vaccine. Each CDR3 is given with its conserved first and last residue. D genes are given only for firm matches. Only part of the rows carry a size: once, few, many, or a class if the clone is expanded.

j_gene: TRBJ2-2
abundance: .
v_gene: TRBV7-7
d_gene: .
CDR3aa: CASSLGRNTGELFF
CDR3nt: TGTGCCAGCAGCCTCGGACGGAACACCGGGGAGCTGTTTTTT

j_gene: TRBJ1-5
abundance: .
v_gene: TRBV19
d_gene: TRBD1
CDR3aa: CASRRQGGGNQPQHF
CDR3nt: TGTGCCAGTAGAAGACAGGGAGGCGGCAATCAGCCCCAGCATTTT

j_gene: TRBJ2-2
abundance: .
v_gene: TRBV29-1
d_gene: TRBD1
CDR3aa: CSVEGDRVGLEWTGELFF
CDR3nt: TGCAGCGTTGAGGGGGACAGGGTTGGGCTAGAATGGACCGGGGAGCTGTTTTTT

j_gene: TRBJ2-1
abundance: .
v_gene: TRBV11-2
d_gene: TRBD2
CDR3aa: CASSLWLAGGNEQFF
CDR3nt: TGTGCCAGCAGCCTATGGCTAGCGGGAGGGAATGAGCAGTTCTTC

j_gene: TRBJ1-2
abundance: once
v_gene: TRBV3-1/TRBV3-2
d_gene: .
CDR3aa: CASSPMTATNYGYTF
CDR3nt: TGTGCCAGCAGCCCAATGACGGCTACCAACTATGGCTACACCTTC

j_gene: TRBJ2-7
abundance: .
v_gene: TRBV7-2
d_gene: .
CDR3aa: CASSLVSGSVGEQYF
CDR3nt: TGTGCCAGCAGCTTAGTGAGCGGGTCGGTGGGGGAGCAGTACTTC

j_gene: TRBJ2-5
abundance: .
v_gene: TRBV19
d_gene: TRBD1
CDR3aa: CASSIDLDRGHSGTQYF
CDR3nt: TGTGCCAGTAGTATAGACCTGGACAGGGGGCACAGCGGGACCCAGTACTTC

j_gene: TRBJ1-2
abundance: once
v_gene: TRBV2
d_gene: .
CDR3aa: CASSEDFNYGYTF
CDR3nt: TGTGCCAGCAGTGAAGACTTCAACTATGGCTACACCTTC

j_gene: TRBJ2-2
abundance: .
v_gene: TRBV27
d_gene: TRBD1
CDR3aa: CASSWDRDAGELFF
CDR3nt: TGTGCCAGCAGCTGGGACAGGGATGCCGGGGAGCTGTTTTTT

j_gene: TRBJ1-4
abundance: .
v_gene: TRBV9
d_gene: .
CDR3aa: CASSVRELGGQLFF
CDR3nt: TGTGCCAGCAGCGTCCGGGAGCTCGGGGGGCAACTGTTTTTT

j_gene: TRBJ1-1
abundance: .
v_gene: TRBV5-1
d_gene: .
CDR3aa: CASSLRRELEAFF
CDR3nt: TGCGCCAGCAGCTTGCGGCGGGAATTGGAAGCTTTCTTT

j_gene: TRBJ1-2
abundance: .
v_gene: TRBV28
d_gene: .
CDR3aa: CASSSDSFYGYTF
CDR3nt: TGTGCCAGCAGTTCGGACAGTTTCTATGGCTACACCTTC

j_gene: TRBJ2-7
abundance: .
v_gene: TRBV28
d_gene: TRBD1
CDR3aa: CASRGAGQDSYEQYF
CDR3nt: TGTGCCAGCAGGGGTGCGGGACAGGACTCCTACGAGCAGTACTTC

j_gene: TRBJ2-2
abundance: .
v_gene: TRBV5-4
d_gene: TRBD2
CDR3aa: CASGGSGKNTGELFF
CDR3nt: TGTGCCAGCGGTGGTAGCGGGAAGAACACCGGGGAGCTGTTTTTT

j_gene: TRBJ1-1
abundance: .
v_gene: TRBV6-1
d_gene: .
CDR3aa: CASSEALGNTEAFF
CDR3nt: TGTGCCAGCAGTGAAGCGCTTGGAAACACTGAAGCTTTCTTT

j_gene: TRBJ1-6
abundance: once
v_gene: TRBV6-2/TRBV6-3
d_gene: TRBD1
CDR3aa: CASSSGQGVPNSPLHF
CDR3nt: TGTGCCAGCAGTTCCGGACAGGGCGTCCCTAATTCACCCCTCCACTTT

j_gene: TRBJ2-1
abundance: .
v_gene: TRBV28
d_gene: .
CDR3aa: CASSDRRVRNEQFF
CDR3nt: TGTGCCAGCAGTGACCGGCGGGTTCGCAATGAGCAGTTCTTC

j_gene: TRBJ2-7
abundance: .
v_gene: TRBV4-1
d_gene: TRBD2
CDR3aa: CASSLLAGGGGYEQYF
CDR3nt: TGCGCCAGCAGCCTACTAGCGGGAGGTGGGGGATACGAGCAGTACTTC

j_gene: TRBJ1-5
abundance: once
v_gene: TRBV19
d_gene: .
CDR3aa: CASSPSRGNNQPQHF
CDR3nt: TGTGCCAGTAGCCCCTCCCGGGGAAACAATCAGCCCCAGCATTTT

j_gene: TRBJ1-5
abundance: .
v_gene: TRBV2
d_gene: TRBD1
CDR3aa: CASSETGGGKPQHF
CDR3nt: TGTGCCAGCAGTGAAACAGGGGGGGGAAAGCCCCAGCATTTT

j_gene: TRBJ1-2
abundance: once
v_gene: TRBV3-1/TRBV3-2
d_gene: .
CDR3aa: CASSQDGRQRYTF
CDR3nt: TGTGCCAGCAGCCAAGACGGCAGGCAGCGCTACACCTTC

j_gene: TRBJ2-1
abundance: .
v_gene: TRBV11-2
d_gene: .
CDR3aa: CASSHKKDPGEYNEQFF
CDR3nt: TGTGCCAGCAGCCACAAAAAGGACCCCGGCGAGTACAATGAGCAGTTCTTC

j_gene: TRBJ2-7
abundance: once
v_gene: TRBV28
d_gene: .
CDR3aa: CASTPSGRYEQYF
CDR3nt: TGTGCCAGCACCCCCAGCGGGCGCTACGAGCAGTACTTC

j_gene: TRBJ1-3
abundance: .
v_gene: TRBV30
d_gene: .
CDR3aa: CAWSQGHSGNTIYF
CDR3nt: TGTGCCTGGAGTCAAGGGCATAGCGGAAACACCATATATTTT

j_gene: TRBJ2-1
abundance: .
v_gene: TRBV7-2
d_gene: .
CDR3aa: CASSVSASSYNEQFF
CDR3nt: TGTGCCAGCAGCGTTAGCGCAAGCTCCTACAATGAGCAGTTCTTC

j_gene: TRBJ2-1
abundance: .
v_gene: TRBV28
d_gene: .
CDR3aa: CASKHPTGTWNEQFF
CDR3nt: TGTGCCAGCAAACATCCCACAGGGACGTGGAATGAGCAGTTCTTC

j_gene: TRBJ1-1
abundance: .
v_gene: TRBV2
d_gene: .
CDR3aa: CASSLGYSTEAFF
CDR3nt: TGTGCCAGCAGTCTGGGGTACAGCACTGAAGCTTTCTTT

j_gene: TRBJ2-2
abundance: .
v_gene: TRBV7-6
d_gene: .
CDR3aa: CASSPPNSEGTGELFF
CDR3nt: TGTGCCAGCAGCCCCCCCAATAGCGAGGGCACCGGGGAGCTGTTTTTT

j_gene: TRBJ2-3
abundance: .
v_gene: TRBV27
d_gene: .
CDR3aa: CASSLGWGPPDTQYF
CDR3nt: TGTGCCAGCAGTTTGGGTTGGGGACCACCAGATACGCAGTATTTT

j_gene: TRBJ2-1
abundance: .
v_gene: TRBV5-4
d_gene: .
CDR3aa: CASSSLGGTYNEQFF
CDR3nt: TGTGCCAGCAGCTCCCTGGGGGGAACCTACAATGAGCAGTTCTTC

j_gene: TRBJ2-1
abundance: .
v_gene: TRBV27
d_gene: .
CDR3aa: CASSSSRLAHEQFF
CDR3nt: TGTGCCAGCAGTTCCTCAAGGTTGGCCCATGAGCAGTTCTTC

j_gene: TRBJ1-2
abundance: once
v_gene: TRBV4-1
d_gene: .
CDR3aa: CASSQGTWDYGYTF
CDR3nt: TGCGCCAGCAGCCAAGGGACCTGGGACTATGGCTACACCTTC

j_gene: TRBJ2-1
abundance: once
v_gene: TRBV6-5
d_gene: .
CDR3aa: CASSSGSAYNEQFF
CDR3nt: TGTGCCAGCAGTTCCGGGAGTGCATACAATGAGCAGTTCTTC

j_gene: TRBJ1-3
abundance: .
v_gene: TRBV28
d_gene: .
CDR3aa: CASSLKGSGNTIYF
CDR3nt: TGTGCCAGCAGTTTGAAGGGCTCTGGAAACACCATATATTTT

j_gene: TRBJ1-5
abundance: once
v_gene: TRBV6-2/TRBV6-3
d_gene: .
CDR3aa: CASSYSTPLYQPQHF
CDR3nt: TGTGCCAGCAGTTACTCGACACCCTTGTATCAGCCCCAGCATTTT

j_gene: TRBJ2-3
abundance: .
v_gene: TRBV5-6
d_gene: .
CDR3aa: CASLRQETDTQYF
CDR3nt: TGTGCCAGCTTGAGACAGGAAACAGATACGCAGTATTTT

j_gene: TRBJ2-7
abundance: once
v_gene: TRBV7-3
d_gene: TRBD1
CDR3aa: CASSTPGQHPSYEQYF
CDR3nt: TGTGCCAGCAGCACGCCGGGACAGCACCCTTCCTACGAGCAGTACTTC

j_gene: TRBJ2-6
abundance: .
v_gene: TRBV6-5
d_gene: .
CDR3aa: CASSSTTTGANVLTF
CDR3nt: TGTGCCAGCAGTTCCACGACAACCGGGGCCAACGTCCTGACTTTC

j_gene: TRBJ2-6
abundance: .
v_gene: TRBV30
d_gene: .
CDR3aa: CAWSEGGSGANVLTF
CDR3nt: TGTGCCTGGAGTGAGGGAGGCTCAGGGGCCAACGTCCTGACTTTC

j_gene: TRBJ2-7
abundance: .
v_gene: TRBV5-5
d_gene: .
CDR3aa: CASTVKLVSYEQYF
CDR3nt: TGTGCCAGCACCGTGAAACTAGTTTCCTACGAGCAGTACTTC

j_gene: TRBJ2-7
abundance: .
v_gene: TRBV18
d_gene: .
CDR3aa: CASSGSEGRYYEQYF
CDR3nt: TGTGCCAGCTCAGGCTCGGAGGGGCGGTATTACGAGCAGTACTTC

j_gene: TRBJ2-3
abundance: .
v_gene: TRBV28
d_gene: TRBD2
CDR3aa: CASSSLVGLAGVGTDTQYF
CDR3nt: TGTGCCAGCAGTTCACTAGTAGGGTTGGCGGGAGTAGGCACAGATACGCAGTATTTT

j_gene: TRBJ2-7
abundance: .
v_gene: TRBV28
d_gene: TRBD2
CDR3aa: CASSKPQGLAGVNEQYF
CDR3nt: TGTGCCAGCAGTAAACCCCAGGGACTAGCGGGAGTTAACGAGCAGTACTTC

j_gene: TRBJ2-7
abundance: .
v_gene: TRBV6-2/TRBV6-3
d_gene: TRBD1
CDR3aa: CASSYHVSGGYEQYF
CDR3nt: TGTGCCAGCAGTTACCATGTTTCAGGGGGATACGAGCAGTACTTC

j_gene: TRBJ2-7
abundance: .
v_gene: TRBV24-1
d_gene: .
CDR3aa: CATPAGFHEQYF
CDR3nt: TGTGCCACCCCCGCGGGGTTCCACGAGCAGTACTTC

j_gene: TRBJ2-7
abundance: once
v_gene: TRBV28
d_gene: .
CDR3aa: CASSSGPPPYEQYF
CDR3nt: TGTGCCAGCAGTTCAGGACCGCCGCCCTACGAGCAGTACTTC

j_gene: TRBJ2-7
abundance: once
v_gene: TRBV12-3/TRBV12-4
d_gene: TRBD1
CDR3aa: CASRAGGYEQYF
CDR3nt: TGTGCCAGCAGAGCAGGGGGCTACGAGCAGTACTTC

j_gene: TRBJ1-1
abundance: .
v_gene: TRBV11-3
d_gene: .
CDR3aa: CASSFGGLNTEAFF
CDR3nt: TGTGCCAGCAGCTTTGGGGGCCTGAACACTGAAGCTTTCTTT

j_gene: TRBJ2-7
abundance: .
v_gene: TRBV5-4
d_gene: TRBD2
CDR3aa: CASSPSGGLKYEQYF
CDR3nt: TGTGCCAGCAGCCCTTCGGGGGGGTTAAAATACGAGCAGTACTTC

j_gene: TRBJ1-1
abundance: .
v_gene: TRBV10-3
d_gene: TRBD1
CDR3aa: CAISTTTGGVGNTEAFF
CDR3nt: TGTGCCATCAGTACGACTACAGGGGGCGTTGGGAACACTGAAGCTTTCTTT

j_gene: TRBJ2-7
abundance: .
v_gene: TRBV3-1/TRBV3-2
d_gene: .
CDR3aa: CASSPSVYEQYF
CDR3nt: TGTGCCAGCAGCCCTAGCGTCTACGAGCAGTACTTC

j_gene: TRBJ2-2
abundance: .
v_gene: TRBV6-4
d_gene: TRBD2
CDR3aa: CASSYRRLAGATGELFF
CDR3nt: TGTGCCAGCAGTTACCGCCGACTAGCGGGAGCCACCGGGGAGCTGTTTTTT

j_gene: TRBJ2-1
abundance: .
v_gene: TRBV29-1
d_gene: TRBD1
CDR3aa: CSVTNRGEQFF
CDR3nt: TGCAGCGTTACAAACAGGGGGGAGCAGTTCTTC

j_gene: TRBJ1-2
abundance: .
v_gene: TRBV28
d_gene: .
CDR3aa: CASSSAGTQGLYGYTF
CDR3nt: TGTGCCAGCAGCTCGGCCGGGACCCAGGGCCTGTATGGCTACACCTTC

j_gene: TRBJ2-1
abundance: .
v_gene: TRBV2
d_gene: TRBD2
CDR3aa: CASSWLTSGSADEQFF
CDR3nt: TGTGCCAGCAGCTGGTTGACTAGCGGGAGTGCTGATGAGCAGTTCTTC

j_gene: TRBJ2-7
abundance: .
v_gene: TRBV9
d_gene: TRBD2
CDR3aa: CASSVGGPAGADEQYF
CDR3nt: TGTGCCAGCAGCGTAGGAGGTCCAGCGGGAGCCGACGAGCAGTACTTC

j_gene: TRBJ1-1
abundance: .
v_gene: TRBV30
d_gene: .
CDR3aa: CAWTKGYTEAFF
CDR3nt: TGTGCCTGGACAAAGGGTTACACTGAAGCTTTCTTT

j_gene: TRBJ1-1
abundance: once
v_gene: TRBV27
d_gene: .
CDR3aa: CASSLSSRPNTEAFF
CDR3nt: TGTGCCAGCAGTTTATCTTCGAGGCCAAACACTGAAGCTTTCTTT

j_gene: TRBJ2-7
abundance: .
v_gene: TRBV29-1
d_gene: .
CDR3aa: CSVSQGVSYEQYF
CDR3nt: TGCAGCGTTAGCCAGGGCGTCAGCTACGAGCAGTACTTC

j_gene: TRBJ2-1
abundance: .
v_gene: TRBV28
d_gene: TRBD2
CDR3aa: CASSLYAGGTYNEQFF
CDR3nt: TGTGCCAGCAGTTTATATGCGGGAGGTACCTACAATGAGCAGTTCTTC